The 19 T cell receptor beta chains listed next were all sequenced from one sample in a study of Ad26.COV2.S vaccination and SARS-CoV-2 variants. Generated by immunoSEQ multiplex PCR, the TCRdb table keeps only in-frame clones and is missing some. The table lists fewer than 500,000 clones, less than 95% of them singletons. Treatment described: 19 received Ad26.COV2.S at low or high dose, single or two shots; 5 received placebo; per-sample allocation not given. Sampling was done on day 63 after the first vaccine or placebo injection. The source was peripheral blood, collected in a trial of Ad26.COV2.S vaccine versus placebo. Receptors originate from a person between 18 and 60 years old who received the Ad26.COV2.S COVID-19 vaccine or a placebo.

CDR3 loop: CASSAVEGSVTDTQYF. The CDR3 DNA sequence: TGCGCCAGCAGTGCGGTAGAGGGGTCCGTCACAGATACGCAGTATTTT. V is TRBV10-2 and J is TRBJ2-3; the D gene could be TRBD1 or TRBD2 (5 bases each). The CDR3 runs to 16 residues. V lost 4 bases and J lost 2, with 16 bases in between. The germline V gene encodes CDR1 WSHSY and CDR2 SAAADI.

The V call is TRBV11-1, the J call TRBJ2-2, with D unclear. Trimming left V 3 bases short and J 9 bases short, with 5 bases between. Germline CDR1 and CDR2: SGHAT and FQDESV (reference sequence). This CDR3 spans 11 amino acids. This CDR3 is CASSFSRELFF. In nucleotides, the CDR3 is TGTGCCAGCAGCTTCTCTAGGGAGCTGTTTTTT.

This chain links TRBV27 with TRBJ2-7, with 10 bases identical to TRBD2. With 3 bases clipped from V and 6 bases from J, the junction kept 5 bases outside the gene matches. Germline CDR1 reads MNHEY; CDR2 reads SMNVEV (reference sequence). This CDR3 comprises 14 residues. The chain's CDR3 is CASSFASGSIEQYF. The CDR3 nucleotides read TGTGCCAGCAGTTTCGCTAGCGGGAGCATCGAGCAGTACTTC.

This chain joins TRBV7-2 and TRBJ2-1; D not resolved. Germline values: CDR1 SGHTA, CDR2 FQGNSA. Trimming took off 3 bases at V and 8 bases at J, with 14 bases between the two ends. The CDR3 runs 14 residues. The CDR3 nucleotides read TGTGCCAGCAGCTTCTCGATCATAAGGGATGAGCAGTTCTTC. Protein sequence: CASSFSIIRDEQFF.

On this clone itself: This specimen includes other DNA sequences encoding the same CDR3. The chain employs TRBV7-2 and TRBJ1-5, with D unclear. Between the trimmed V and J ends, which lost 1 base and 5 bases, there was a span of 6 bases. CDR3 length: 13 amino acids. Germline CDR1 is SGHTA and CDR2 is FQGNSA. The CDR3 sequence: CASSLEGDQPQHF. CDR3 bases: TGTGCCAGCAGCTTAGAAGGAGATCAGCCCCAGCATTTT.

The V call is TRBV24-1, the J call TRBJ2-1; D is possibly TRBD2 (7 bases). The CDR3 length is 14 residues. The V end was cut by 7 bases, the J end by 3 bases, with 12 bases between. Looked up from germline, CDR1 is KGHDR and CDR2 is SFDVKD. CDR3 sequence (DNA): TGTGCCACCAGGGGGGGCGGGAGCTACAATGAGCAGTTCTTC. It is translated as CATRGGGSYNEQFF.

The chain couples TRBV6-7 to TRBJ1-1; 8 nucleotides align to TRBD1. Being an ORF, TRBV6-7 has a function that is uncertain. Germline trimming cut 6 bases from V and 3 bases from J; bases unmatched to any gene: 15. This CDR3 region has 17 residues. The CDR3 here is CASSHRTMDRVYTEAFF. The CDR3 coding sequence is TGTGCCAGCAGCCACCGAACCATGGACAGGGTCTACACTGAAGCTTTCTTT.

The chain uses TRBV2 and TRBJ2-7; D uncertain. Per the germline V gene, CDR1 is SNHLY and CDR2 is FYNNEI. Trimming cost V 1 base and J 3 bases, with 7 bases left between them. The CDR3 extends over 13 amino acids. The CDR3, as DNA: TGTGCCAGCAGTGAAGGTCTGCACTACGAGCAGTACTTC. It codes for CASSEGLHYEQYF.

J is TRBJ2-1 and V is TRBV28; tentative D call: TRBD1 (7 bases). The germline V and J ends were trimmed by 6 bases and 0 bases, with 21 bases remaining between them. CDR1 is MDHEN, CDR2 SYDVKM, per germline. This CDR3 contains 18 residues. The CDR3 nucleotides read TGTGCCAGCAGCCCTTCAGGGGGGCTGGGGAGCTCCTACAATGAGCAGTTCTTC. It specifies CASSPSGGLGSSYNEQFF. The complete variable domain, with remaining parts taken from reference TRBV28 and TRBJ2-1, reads DVKVTQSSRYLVKRTGEKVFLECVQDMDHENMFWYRQDPGLGLRLIYFSYDVKMKEKGDIPEGYSVSREKKERFSLILESASTNQTSMYLCASSPSGGLGSSYNEQFFGPGTRLTVL.

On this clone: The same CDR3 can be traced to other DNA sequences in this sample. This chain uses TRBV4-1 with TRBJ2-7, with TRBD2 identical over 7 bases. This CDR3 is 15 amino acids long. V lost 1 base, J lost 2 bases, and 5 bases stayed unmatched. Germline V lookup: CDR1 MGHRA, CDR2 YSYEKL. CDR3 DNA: TGCGCCAGCAGCCAAGTTGCGGGAGAAACCTACGAGCAGTACTTC. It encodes CASSQVAGETYEQYF.

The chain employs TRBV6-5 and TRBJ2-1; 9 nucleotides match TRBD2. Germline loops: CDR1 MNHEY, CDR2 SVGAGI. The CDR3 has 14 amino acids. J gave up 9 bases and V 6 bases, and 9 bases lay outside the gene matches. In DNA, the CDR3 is TGTGCCAGCAGCCATCTAGCGGGGAACGGTGAGCAGTTCTTC. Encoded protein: CASSHLAGNGEQFF.

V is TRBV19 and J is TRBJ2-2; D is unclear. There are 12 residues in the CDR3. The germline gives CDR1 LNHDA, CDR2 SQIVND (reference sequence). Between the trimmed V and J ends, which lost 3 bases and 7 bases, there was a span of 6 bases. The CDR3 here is CASSMGVGELFF. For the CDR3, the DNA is TGTGCCAGTAGTATGGGCGTCGGGGAGCTGTTTTTT.

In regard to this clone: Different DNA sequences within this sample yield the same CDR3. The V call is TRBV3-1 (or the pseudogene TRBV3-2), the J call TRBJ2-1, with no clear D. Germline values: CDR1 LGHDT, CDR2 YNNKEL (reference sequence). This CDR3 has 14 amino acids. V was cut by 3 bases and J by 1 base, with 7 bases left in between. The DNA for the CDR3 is TGTGCCAGCAGCCATGCAGATTCCTACAATGAGCAGTTCTTC. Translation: CASSHADSYNEQFF.

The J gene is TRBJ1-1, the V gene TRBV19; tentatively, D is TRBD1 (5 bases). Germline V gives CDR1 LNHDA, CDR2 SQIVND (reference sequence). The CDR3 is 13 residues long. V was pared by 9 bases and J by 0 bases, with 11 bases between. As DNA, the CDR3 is TGTGCCAGCGGAGGGGAGTTGAACACTGAAGCTTTCTTT. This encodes CASGGELNTEAFF.

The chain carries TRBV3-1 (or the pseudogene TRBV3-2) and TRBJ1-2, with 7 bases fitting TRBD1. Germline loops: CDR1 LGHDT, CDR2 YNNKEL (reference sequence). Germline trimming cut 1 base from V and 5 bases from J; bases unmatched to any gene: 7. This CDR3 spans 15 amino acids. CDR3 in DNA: TGTGCCAGCAGCCAAGCAGGGGGGACAATATATGGCTACACCTTC. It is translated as CASSQAGGTIYGYTF.

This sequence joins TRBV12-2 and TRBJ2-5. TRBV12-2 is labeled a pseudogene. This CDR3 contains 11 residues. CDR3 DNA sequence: TGTGCAAGTCGCTTAGAAAAGACCCAGTACTTC. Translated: CASRLEKTQYF.

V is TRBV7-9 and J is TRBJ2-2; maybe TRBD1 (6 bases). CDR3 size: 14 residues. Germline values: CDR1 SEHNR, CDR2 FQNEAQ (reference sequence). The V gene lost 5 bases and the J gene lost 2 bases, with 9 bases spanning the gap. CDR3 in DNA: TGTGCCAGCAGCCCGGACAGAAACACCGGGGAGCTGTTTTTT. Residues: CASSPDRNTGELFF.

The CDR3, as DNA: TGTGCCAGCAGTCCCCTGAGAGCGACTCTCTACGAGCAGTACTTC. The encoded protein is CASSPLRATLYEQYF. The rearrangement joins TRBV27 to TRBJ2-7; D ambiguous. Trimming removed 5 bases at V and 3 bases at J, with 17 bases between. The CDR3 is made up of 15 amino acids. Germline V gene lookup returns CDR1 MNHEY and CDR2 SMNVEV (reference sequence).

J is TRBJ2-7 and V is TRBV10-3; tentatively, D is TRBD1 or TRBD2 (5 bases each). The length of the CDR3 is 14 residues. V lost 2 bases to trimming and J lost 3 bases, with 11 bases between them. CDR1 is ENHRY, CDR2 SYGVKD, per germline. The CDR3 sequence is CAISEPGQGYEQYF. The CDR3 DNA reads TGTGCCATCAGTGAGCCGGGGCAGGGCTACGAGCAGTACTTC.